This T cell receptor (beta chain) was identified during a study of T cells in Graves' hyperthyroidism and ophthalmopathy. The CDR3 is made up of 12 amino acids. V lost 2 bases, J lost 6 bases, and 7 bases lay in between. Germline-derived CDR1 and CDR2 are SGHRS and YFSETQ. Amplification targeted TCR beta CDR3 regions from RNA transcripts. Researchers ran a first-round RT-PCR on the TCR CDR3 using the HTBI primer set. TCRdb passed the multiplex PCR reads through MiXCR, listing each CDR3 protein once. The table shows about 270,000 distinct CDR3 sequences, with approximately 20% occurring only once. This clonotype was detected only a few times. PBMCs were derived from around 10 ml fresh peripheral blood.

The sequencing input was blood. J is TRBJ2-3 and V is TRBV5-1; D not resolved. The receptor was isolated from a man aged 25 to 45 with Graves' ophthalmopathy. The CDR3 nucleotides are TGCGCCAGCAGCTTAAGTTGGGATACGCAGTATTTT. Its protein is CASSLSWDTQYF.